What follows are 8 T cell receptor beta chains derived from one specimen sequenced in a study of blood T cell repertoires in COVID-19. Sequencing used immunoSEQ multiplex PCR; TCRdb keeps in-frame clones, though not all of them. The table has 400,000 to 550,000 clones, approximately 90% seen once; the top ten hold around 4.5%. Sequenced sample: peripheral blood. The origin of the receptors is a woman aged 25-40 years with acute or convalescent COVID-19.

This CDR3 is CASSLRTGSNEQFF. DNA for the CDR3: TGTGCCAGCAGCTTAAGGACAGGGTCCAATGAGCAGTTCTTC. The chain employs TRBV7-3 and TRBJ2-1; 8 bases are shared with TRBD1. Germline V gene lookup returns CDR1 SGHTA and CDR2 FQGTGA. The length of the CDR3 is 14 residues. The junction had 2 bases not matched to a gene; V was cut back by 1 base and J by 6 bases.

About this clone itself: Germline is not matched at one junction end, which may reflect a read error. The chain has TRBV14 and TRBJ2-5, with 10 bases identical to TRBD1. The CDR3 consists of 16 residues. Germline V gene lookup returns CDR1 SGHDN and CDR2 FVKESK. The DNA of the CDR3 is TGTGCCAGCAGTCAAGCCGGGACAGGGGTACGAGAGACCCAGTACTTC. It codes for CASSQAGTGVRETQYF.

The V and J genes are TRBV29-1 and TRBJ1-1, with D possibly TRBD1 on 5 matching bases. Germline V gene lookup returns CDR1 SQVTM and CDR2 ANQGSEA. The CDR3 consists of 11 residues. Trimming took off 7 bases at V and 1 base at J, with 7 bases between the two ends. CDR3: CSAGQNTEAFF. CDR3 DNA: TGCAGCGCCGGACAGAACACTGAAGCTTTCTTT.

This chain links TRBV3-1 (or the pseudogene TRBV3-2) with TRBJ1-1; no firm D call. The CDR3 is made up of 15 amino acids. Germline V gene sequence: CDR1 LGHDT, CDR2 YNNKEL (reference sequence). The V gene lost 4 bases and the J gene lost 6 bases, with 18 bases spanning the gap. The CDR3: CASSPRARAGAEAFF. The CDR3 DNA sequence: TGTGCCAGCAGCCCCCGGGCCCGCGCCGGGGCTGAAGCTTTCTTT.

The table lists this clone with a count of one. This sequence joins TRBV6-6 and TRBJ2-2; 8 bases line up with TRBD1. The J segment lost 5 bases and the V segment lost 7 bases, leaving 3 bases of the junction unmatched. Germline CDR1 MNHNY, CDR2 SVGAGI (reference sequence). The CDR3 runs 13 residues. DNA for the CDR3: TGTGCCAGCACCGACAGGGGAACCGGGGAGCTGTTTTTT. It is translated as CASTDRGTGELFF.

V and J are TRBV30 and TRBJ1-5; D gene uncertain. The V end lost 3 bases, the J end lost 6 bases, and 18 bases lay between the germline ends. The CDR3 spans 15 residues. CDR1 and CDR2 (germline): GTSNPN, SVGIG (reference sequence). CDR3 loop: CAWRAGGRLGQPQHF. CDR3 coding DNA: TGTGCCTGGAGAGCGGGTGGGCGTTTGGGTCAGCCCCAGCATTTT.

The chain combines TRBV11-2 with TRBJ1-3, with 8 positions matching TRBD1. After removal of 1 base from V and 2 bases from J, the junction contained 4 bases not matched to a gene. CDR1 is SGHAT and CDR2 is FQNNGV in the germline V gene. The CDR3 runs to 16 residues. Here the CDR3 reads CASSLVVDRAGNTIYF. The CDR3 coding sequence is TGTGCCAGCAGCTTAGTGGTGGACAGGGCTGGAAACACCATATATTTT.

Details on this clone: The same CDR3 can be traced to other DNA sequences in this sample. This chain links TRBV4-1 with TRBJ2-7, with 7 bases fitting TRBD2. Unmatched junction bases numbered 6, after V lost 1 base and J lost 3 bases. The germline V gene encodes CDR1 MGHRA and CDR2 YSYEKL. The CDR3 totals 15 residues. CDR3 in amino acids: CASSQVASGGYEQYF. The CDR3 nucleotides are TGCGCCAGCAGCCAAGTGGCTAGCGGAGGCTACGAGCAGTACTTC.